These T cell receptor beta chains were read from a single sample in a study of blood T cell repertoires in COVID-19. This table comes from immunoSEQ multiplex PCR, and its TCRdb copy is limited to in-frame clones, with some not included. The sample includes a few hundred thousand clones, 89% of them seen just once. Sequenced material: peripheral blood. Receptor source: a man aged 40-50 years with acute or convalescent COVID-19. Each CDR3 is given with its conserved first and last residue. A D gene is named only where the DNA matches it firmly. Rows may omit the clone size; those that give it use once, few, many or a size class.

d_call	clone_size	j_call	v_call	cdr3_aa	cdr3_nt
TRBD1	.	TRBJ1-5	TRBV19	CASGQGNNQPQHF	TGTGCCAGTGGACAGGGGAACAATCAGCCCCAGCATTTT
.	.	TRBJ2-7	TRBV24-1	CATSDSRTGTYEQYF	TGTGCCACCAGTGATTCTAGGACGGGGACCTACGAGCAGTACTTC
TRBD1	.	TRBJ2-5	TRBV3-1/TRBV3-2	CASSDRQGKETQYF	TGTGCCAGCAGCGACCGACAGGGAAAAGAGACCCAGTACTTC
.	.	TRBJ2-3	TRBV4-1	CASSQERGTDTQYF	TGCGCCAGCAGCCAAGAACGCGGTACAGATACGCAGTATTTT
TRBD1	.	TRBJ2-7	TRBV27	CASSLTRDSYYEQYF	TGTGCCAGCAGCCTTACCCGGGACAGCTACTACGAGCAGTACTTC
.	.	TRBJ1-2	TRBV27	CASKGLSYGYTF	TGTGCCAGCAAGGGGCTTTCCTATGGCTACACCTTC
TRBD1	.	TRBJ1-2	TRBV5-6	CASSSPTGDGYTF	TGTGCCAGCAGCTCGCCCACAGGGGATGGCTACACCTTC
.	.	TRBJ2-5	TRBV5-6	CASTLGGSETQYF	TGTGCCAGCACCCTTGGAGGCAGCGAGACCCAGTACTTC
.	.	TRBJ1-6	TRBV19	CASSISANSPLHF	TGTGCCAGTAGTATATCCGCGAATTCACCCCTCCACTTT
.	.	TRBJ1-1	TRBV5-1	CASSLVALNTEAFF	TGCGCCAGCAGCTTGGTGGCCCTGAACACTGAAGCTTTCTTT
TRBD1	.	TRBJ1-1	TRBV6-6	CASSYSGQGDTEAFF	TGTGCCAGCAGTTACTCGGGACAGGGGGACACTGAAGCTTTCTTT
.	.	TRBJ2-7	TRBV7-2	CASSLAVPAYEQYF	TGTGCCAGCAGCTTAGCGGTACCAGCCTACGAGCAGTACTTC
TRBD1	.	TRBJ1-1	TRBV27	CASSLQGAVRAFF	TGTGCCAGCAGTCTACAGGGGGCGGTGAGGGCTTTCTTT
TRBD2	.	TRBJ2-3	TRBV11-3	CASSPGGGTDTQYF	TGTGCCAGCAGCCCCGGGGGGGGCACAGATACGCAGTATTTT
TRBD1	.	TRBJ1-1	TRBV10-2	CASSELGTGNTEAFF	TGCGCCAGCAGTGAACTTGGGACAGGGAACACTGAAGCTTTCTTT
.	.	TRBJ1-3	TRBV9	CASSGTGNTIYF	TGTGCCAGCAGCGGGACAGGAAACACCATATATTTT
.	.	TRBJ2-7	TRBV27	CASRTSSVREQYF	TGTGCCAGCAGAACCTCTAGCGTCCGGGAGCAGTACTTC
TRBD1	many	TRBJ1-1	TRBV28	CASILQGASGDTEAFF	TGTGCCAGCATACTACAGGGGGCGTCAGGGGACACTGAAGCTTTCTTT
.	.	TRBJ2-2	TRBV5-1	CASSYGGQNTGELFF	TGCGCCAGCAGCTATGGCGGACAGAACACCGGGGAGCTGTTTTTT
TRBD1	.	TRBJ2-6	TRBV7-3	CASSLPGQGAGGANVLTF	TGTGCCAGCAGCTTACCTGGACAGGGGGCGGGGGGGGCCAACGTCCTGACTTTC
.	.	TRBJ1-5	TRBV16	CASSQSYRAGQPQHF	TGTGCCAGCAGCCAATCCTACAGGGCCGGCCAGCCCCAGCATTTT
.	.	TRBJ1-2	TRBV6-5	CASSYSGVKHGYTF	TGTGCCAGCAGTTACTCGGGCGTGAAACATGGCTACACCTTC
.	.	TRBJ2-4	TRBV15	CATSRDSRVAKNIQYF	TGTGCCACCAGCAGAGATAGCCGGGTGGCCAAAAACATTCAGTACTTC
TRBD2	.	TRBJ2-7	TRBV5-6	CASSAPGGPRSYEQYF	TGTGCCAGCAGCGCCCCGGGGGGACCGAGATCCTACGAGCAGTACTTC
.	.	TRBJ1-2	TRBV19	CASSRNYGYTF	TGTGCCAGTAGCCGTAACTATGGCTACACCTTC
TRBD2	.	TRBJ2-1	TRBV6-6	CASSTAGLVHEQFF	TGTGCCAGCAGTACCGCGGGACTAGTTCACGAGCAGTTCTTC
TRBD2	.	TRBJ2-7	TRBV19	CASSIFRTSGTYEQYF	TGTGCCAGTAGTATTTTCAGGACTAGCGGTACCTACGAGCAGTACTTC
TRBD1	.	TRBJ1-1	TRBV7-9	CASSYRGGGTEAFF	TGTGCCAGCAGCTACAGGGGGGGCGGCACTGAAGCTTTCTTT
.	.	TRBJ1-4	TRBV5-5	CASSLEVGWVKTNEKLFF	TGTGCCAGCAGCTTGGAAGTCGGGTGGGTCAAGACTAATGAAAAACTGTTTTTT
.	.	TRBJ1-2	TRBV12-5	CASGLGGVGSNYGYTF	TGTGCTAGTGGGCTGGGGGGGGTCGGATCTAACTATGGCTACACCTTC
.	.	TRBJ2-3	TRBV6-5	CAARLAASTDTQYF	TGTGCCGCTCGGCTAGCAGCTAGCACAGATACGCAGTATTTT
TRBD2	.	TRBJ2-7	TRBV28	CASSPLRVAGHEQYF	TGTGCCAGCAGTCCCCTTAGGGTAGCGGGCCACGAGCAGTACTTC
.	.	TRBJ1-1	TRBV6-5	CASRRAHDRRTEAFF	TGTGCCAGCAGGAGAGCACACGACAGGCGCACTGAAGCTTTCTTT
TRBD2	.	TRBJ2-2	TRBV6-5	CASSPGTMNTGELFF	TGTGCCAGCAGCCCCGGGACTATGAACACCGGGGAGCTGTTTTTT